Below, one T cell receptor (beta chain) is given with its context. The source of the sample is a study of blood T cell repertoires in COVID-19. About the study: Samples representing acute and convalescent COVID-19 were sourced from the United States, Italy and Spain.

Participant-reported clinical history was the basis for cohort assignment. Trimming took 0 bases from V and 0 from J, leaving 9 bases between them. The CDR3 covers 15 residues. The germline gives CDR1 SGHRS, CDR2 YFSETQ. Some clones are missing from TCRdb's copy, which holds only in-frame ones; the method was immunoSEQ multiplex PCR. The table has some 230,000 clones, approximately 90% seen once. This chain connects TRBV5-1 to TRBJ1-2; D not certain. The receptor comes from a woman under 30 in a cohort exposed to, infected with or recovered from COVID-19 (not recorded which). The sample comprised PBMCs or T cells enriched from blood (not recorded which). The CDR3 DNA sequence: TGCGCCAGCAGCTTGGACAGCTCATCTAACTATGGCTACACCTTC. It encodes CASSLDSSSNYGYTF.